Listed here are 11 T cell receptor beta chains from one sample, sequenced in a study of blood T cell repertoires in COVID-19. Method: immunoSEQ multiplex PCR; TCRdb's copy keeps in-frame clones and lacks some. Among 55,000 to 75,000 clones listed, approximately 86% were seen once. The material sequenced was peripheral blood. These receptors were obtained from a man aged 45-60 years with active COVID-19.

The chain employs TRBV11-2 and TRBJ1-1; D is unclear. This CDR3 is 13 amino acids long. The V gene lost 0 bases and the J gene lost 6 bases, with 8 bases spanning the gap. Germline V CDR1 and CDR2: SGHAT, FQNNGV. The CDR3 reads CASSLEGRSEAFF. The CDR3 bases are TGTGCCAGCAGCTTAGAGGGGAGATCTGAAGCTTTCTTT.

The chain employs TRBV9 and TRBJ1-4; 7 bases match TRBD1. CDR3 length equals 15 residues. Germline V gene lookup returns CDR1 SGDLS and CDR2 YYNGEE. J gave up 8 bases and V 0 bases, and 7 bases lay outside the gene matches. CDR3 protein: CASSVATGEVEKLFF. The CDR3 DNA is TGTGCCAGCAGCGTAGCTACAGGGGAGGTCGAAAAACTGTTTTTT.

The CDR3 region is CASSNTGNTEAFF. DNA of the CDR3: TGTGCCAGCAGTAATACAGGGAACACTGAAGCTTTCTTT. The chain uses TRBV25-1 and TRBJ1-1; the D gene is possibly TRBD1 (5 bases). The length of the CDR3 is 13 residues. V dropped 5 bases and J dropped 1 base, with 8 bases sitting between them. Germline V lookup: CDR1 MGHDK, CDR2 SYGVNS.

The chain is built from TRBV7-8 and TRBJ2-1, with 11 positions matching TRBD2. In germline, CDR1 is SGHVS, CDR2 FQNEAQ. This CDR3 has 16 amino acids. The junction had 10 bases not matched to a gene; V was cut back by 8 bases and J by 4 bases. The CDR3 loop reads CASFEVGTSGYNEQFF. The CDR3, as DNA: TGTGCCAGCTTCGAGGTGGGGACTAGCGGTTACAATGAGCAGTTCTTC.

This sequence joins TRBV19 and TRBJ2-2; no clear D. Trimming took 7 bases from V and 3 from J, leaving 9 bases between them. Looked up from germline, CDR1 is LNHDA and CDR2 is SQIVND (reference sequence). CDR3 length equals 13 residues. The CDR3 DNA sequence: TGTGCCAGTACCCTTCAGGACACCGGGGAGCTGTTTTTT. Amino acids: CASTLQDTGELFF.

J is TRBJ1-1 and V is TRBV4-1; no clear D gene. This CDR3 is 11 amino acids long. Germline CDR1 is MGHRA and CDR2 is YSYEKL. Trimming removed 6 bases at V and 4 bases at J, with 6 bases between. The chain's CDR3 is CASRSSTEAFF. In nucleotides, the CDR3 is TGCGCCAGCAGGTCTAGCACTGAAGCTTTCTTT.

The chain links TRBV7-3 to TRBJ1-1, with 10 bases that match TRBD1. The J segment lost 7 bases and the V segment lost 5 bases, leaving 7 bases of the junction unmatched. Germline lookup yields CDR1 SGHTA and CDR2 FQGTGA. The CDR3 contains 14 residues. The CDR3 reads CASSATGGPGEAFF. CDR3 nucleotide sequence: TGTGCCAGCAGCGCGACAGGGGGCCCGGGTGAAGCTTTCTTT.

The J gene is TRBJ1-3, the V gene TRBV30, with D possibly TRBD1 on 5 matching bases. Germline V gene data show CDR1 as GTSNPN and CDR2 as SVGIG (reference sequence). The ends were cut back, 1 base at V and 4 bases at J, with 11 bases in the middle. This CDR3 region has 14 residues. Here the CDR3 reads CAWSAAGQGNTIYF. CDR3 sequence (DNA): TGTGCCTGGAGTGCCGCAGGGCAAGGAAACACCATATATTTT.

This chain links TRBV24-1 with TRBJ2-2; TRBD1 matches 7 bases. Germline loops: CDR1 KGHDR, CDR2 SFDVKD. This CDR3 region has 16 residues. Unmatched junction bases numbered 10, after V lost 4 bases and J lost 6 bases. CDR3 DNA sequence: TGTGCCACCAGTGACTCGACAGGGTTTTTGGCCGGGGAGCTGTTTTTT. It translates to CATSDSTGFLAGELFF.

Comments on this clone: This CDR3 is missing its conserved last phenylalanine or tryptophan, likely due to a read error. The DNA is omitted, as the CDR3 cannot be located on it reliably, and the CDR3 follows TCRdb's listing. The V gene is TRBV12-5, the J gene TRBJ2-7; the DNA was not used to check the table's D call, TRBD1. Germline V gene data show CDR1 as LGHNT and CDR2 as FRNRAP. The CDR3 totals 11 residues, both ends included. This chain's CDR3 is CASGFFTGDLL.

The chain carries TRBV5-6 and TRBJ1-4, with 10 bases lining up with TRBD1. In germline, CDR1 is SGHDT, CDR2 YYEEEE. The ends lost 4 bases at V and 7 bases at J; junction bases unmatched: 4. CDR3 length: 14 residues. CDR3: CASSRDRGFEKLFF. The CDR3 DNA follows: TGTGCCAGCAGCCGGGACAGGGGATTTGAAAAACTGTTTTTT.